This TCR beta chain was obtained from a study of OX40 agonist ivuxolimab in advanced cancers. Study context: Patients in dose escalation had liver, melanoma, kidney or head and neck cancers. Cohort: roughly 80% men, mean age 60, aged about 23 to 79.

Profiled with immunoSEQ multiplex PCR; TCRdb holds only in-frame clones, not every one. The repertoire holds almost 20,000 clones, about four fifths seen once, with 20% to 25% in the top ten. Germline assignment: CDR1 GTSNPN and CDR2 SVGIG (reference sequence). The CDR3 sequence is 14 residues long. V dropped 2 bases and J dropped 6 bases, with 14 bases sitting between them. Autoimmune disease history or systemic immunosuppression excluded patients. In this sample, this clone turned up once. Specimen: CD4+ or CD8+ T cells sorted from blood, collected in a trial of the OX40 agonist ivuxolimab. The TCR comes from an adult with an advanced solid tumor such as melanoma, head and neck, liver or kidney cancer. The V and J genes are TRBV30 and TRBJ1-3; D might be TRBD1 (5 bases). CDR3 loop: CAWSKGMGENTIYF. For the CDR3, the DNA is TGTGCCTGGAGTAAGGGGATGGGTGAAAACACCATATATTTT.